One and the same sample provided the 3 T cell receptor beta chains below, sequenced in a study of persistence of HIV-infected CD4 T cells. Sequencing used immunoSEQ version 4 in survey mode. Measured with immunoSEQ multiplex PCR; TCRdb has only the in-frame clones, and not every one. The sample consists of 35,000 to 40,000 clones, approximately 86% of them appearing once. This nonspecific control used anti-CD3/anti-CD28 bead stimulation of CD4+ T cells. Responding CD4+ T cells were sorted by upregulation of both CD40 ligand and CD69. Antigens of these TCRs are unknown. Sequencing used CD4+ T cells sorted from PBMCs after 18-hour stimulation, obtained from a patient who received antiretroviral therapy. These receptors were taken from an adult man with HIV who was CMV-seropositive.

The chain combines TRBV29-1 with TRBJ1-1; 10 nucleotides align to TRBD1. CDR3 length equals 15 residues. Germline CDR1 and CDR2: SQVTM and ANQGSEA. J was trimmed by 0 bases and V by 6 bases; bases with no gene match: 7. The CDR3 spells CSVGRTGGLNTEAFF. In DNA form, the CDR3 reads TGCAGCGTCGGTAGGACAGGGGGGTTGAACACTGAAGCTTTCTTT.

V gene TRBV28 combines with J gene TRBJ1-6; possible D gene TRBD1, 6 bases. V lost 6 bases to trimming and J lost 5 bases, with 8 bases between them. The germline V gene encodes CDR1 MDHEN and CDR2 SYDVKM. The CDR3 consists of 13 residues. CDR3 nucleotides: TGTGCCAGCAGGGACAGTCATAATTCACCCCTCCACTTT. Amino acids: CASRDSHNSPLHF.

This clone counts as medium-sized. The identical CDR3 is also encoded by other nucleotide sequences in the sample. The rearrangement links TRBV24-1 to TRBJ2-3; D possibly corresponds to TRBD2 (6 bases). The V gene lost 4 bases and the J gene lost 2 bases, with 9 bases spanning the gap. Germline V gene lookup returns CDR1 KGHDR and CDR2 SFDVKD. The CDR3 has 14 residues. CDR3 protein: CATSETGVTDTQYF. For the CDR3, the DNA is TGTGCCACCAGTGAAACGGGAGTCACAGATACGCAGTATTTT.